A selection of T cell receptor beta chains follows, all from one sample in a study of blood T cells in healthy people across ages. TCRdb re-analysed the 5' RACE reads in MiXCR, keeping a single row per CDR3 protein. The profile shows 650,000 to 800,000 distinct CDR3 sequences, 45% to 60% of them singletons. The sample taken for sequencing was blood. These TCRs come from a woman older than 75 in good health. The conserved cysteine and the conserved F or W are not part of the CDR3 here.

CDR3aa	j_gene	v_gene
SARVSQGAPGYT	TRBJ1-2	TRBV20-1
ASVGGKEVYGYT	TRBJ1-2	TRBV6-6
SARDLSGYYNEQY	TRBJ2-5	TRBV20-1
SPLSRGGGELF	TRBJ2-2	TRBV20-1
SASLRRDREQY	TRBJ2-7	TRBV20-1
ASSFRQGAYEQY	TRBJ2-7	TRBV5-1
SVKDSAAGHYGYT	TRBJ1-2	TRBV29-1
ASSLGTSGYKEQY	TRBJ2-7	TRBV12-3/TRBV12-4
ASGKEANARADTQY	TRBJ2-3	TRBV6-5
ASSFTGSGANVLT	TRBJ2-6	TRBV12-3/TRBV12-4
AWTGLEVTGELF	TRBJ2-2	TRBV30
ASSVGGSSYNEQF	TRBJ2-1	TRBV6-4
ASSLRTGASNSPLH	TRBJ1-6	TRBV27
ASSDTSVDQPQH	TRBJ1-5	TRBV2
ASKFPGSSYNEQF	TRBJ2-1	TRBV28
GARGKSGSGGPSTDTQY	TRBJ2-3	TRBV20-1
SARGGANEQY	TRBJ2-7	TRBV20-1
AISEGLAGIEQY	TRBJ2-7	TRBV10-3